A single sample gave rise to the 8 T cell receptor beta chains below, sequenced in a study of blood T cell repertoires in COVID-19. This table comes from immunoSEQ multiplex PCR, and its TCRdb copy is limited to in-frame clones, with some not included. The sample lists about 290,000 clones; over 80% were seen once. The sample comprised peripheral blood. Every receptor here comes from a woman between 45 and 65 years old with active or convalescent COVID-19.

This chain uses TRBV18 with TRBJ2-3, with D possibly TRBD1 on 6 matching bases. The germline gives CDR1 KGHSH, CDR2 LQKENI. V lost 2 bases, J lost 0 bases, and 9 bases lay in between. The CDR3 is 15 residues long. The CDR3 DNA sequence: TGTGCCAGCTCACCATGGACAGCTAGCACAGATACGCAGTATTTT. Translation gives CASSPWTASTDTQYF.

This clone appeared a single time. V gene TRBV7-9 combines with J gene TRBJ1-3, with D perhaps matching TRBD1 (6 bases). V shed 5 bases and J shed 0 bases, with 14 bases lying between them. The germline V gene encodes CDR1 SEHNR and CDR2 FQNEAQ (reference sequence). The CDR3 is made up of 16 amino acids. Here the CDR3 reads CASSPWGGVSGNTIYF. The CDR3 region has the DNA TGTGCCAGCAGCCCCTGGGGGGGCGTCTCTGGAAACACCATATATTTT.

V gene TRBV28 combines with J gene TRBJ1-1; D gene unclear. Trimming stripped 3 bases from V and 2 bases from J, with 16 bases between. The CDR3 is made up of 16 amino acids. Germline V lookup: CDR1 MDHEN, CDR2 SYDVKM. Here the CDR3 DNA reads TGTGCCAGCAGTTTCGGATCCGCGGAAGCTAACACTGAAGCTTTCTTT. Amino acid sequence: CASSFGSAEANTEAFF.

This clone was counted a few times. This chain links TRBV3-1 (or the pseudogene TRBV3-2) with TRBJ2-1; TRBD2 matches at 7 bases. V lost 0 bases to trimming and J lost 8 bases; unmatched junction nucleotides: 4. CDR3 size: 14 residues. Germline assignment: CDR1 LGHDT and CDR2 YNNKEL (reference sequence). The CDR3 spells CASSQDFTSDEQFF. The CDR3 bases are TGTGCCAGCAGCCAAGATTTCACTAGCGATGAGCAGTTCTTC.

CDR3 sequence (DNA): TGTGCCAGCAGCTTGGGACAGCAAAATTCACCCCTCCACTTT. Residues: CASSLGQQNSPLHF. This chain connects TRBV5-6 to TRBJ1-6, with D possibly matching TRBD1 (5 bases). Per germline, CDR1 SGHDT and CDR2 YYEEEE. V dropped 0 bases and J dropped 7 bases, with 8 bases sitting between them. The CDR3 has 14 amino acids.

The gene calls are TRBV19 and TRBJ2-1; 10 bases agree with TRBD2. The germline gives CDR1 LNHDA, CDR2 SQIVND (reference sequence). This CDR3 comprises 16 residues. The junction had 7 bases not matched to a gene; V was cut back by 1 base and J by 7 bases. The DNA of the CDR3 is TGTGCCAGTAGTATAGGGGGTAGCGGGAGGACGAATGAGCAGTTCTTC. Its protein product is CASSIGGSGRTNEQFF.

The chain carries TRBV18 and TRBJ2-5, with D perhaps matching TRBD2 (6 bases). This CDR3 is 15 amino acids long. Trimming shortened V by 3 bases and J by 4 bases, and 15 bases separated the two germline ends. Germline V gives CDR1 KGHSH, CDR2 LQKENI. The CDR3 loop is CASSPPGRAGETQYF. CDR3 DNA sequence: TGTGCCAGCTCACCCCCGGGGCGAGCGGGAGAGACCCAGTACTTC.

The chain has TRBV19 and TRBJ1-5; 10 bases match TRBD1. Germline CDR1 reads LNHDA; CDR2 reads SQIVND (reference sequence). J lost 7 bases, V lost 10 bases, and 7 bases had no gene match. CDR3 length: 13 residues. This CDR3 is CATSGTGAQPQHF. The CDR3 DNA is TGTGCCACTTCCGGGACAGGGGCCCAGCCCCAGCATTTT.